This T cell receptor beta chain originates from a study of shared clonotypes between healthy human individuals. Original handling: Owing to the provision of junction-only sequences devoid of quality scores by immunoSEQ, filtering differed. TCRdb's table, derived via immunoSEQ multiplex PCR, lists solely in-frame clones and lacks some. Clone size and the V and J calls come from that table; the DNA yielded D and trimming. The sample carries 400,000 to 550,000 clones, around three quarters recorded once. Regarding the study as a whole: Few donors restricted represented genetic and exposure-history diversity.

Details on this clone: Its matching antigen is unknown.

The CDR3 spans 15 residues. Germline V gene lookup returns CDR1 MGHRA and CDR2 YSYEKL. The V and J ends lost 1 base and 2 bases respectively, with 11 bases between them. This TCR came from a woman aged 35 to 49 in good health. Some clones in this sample may be carry-over from other donors' samples. This rearrangement joins TRBV4-1 to TRBJ2-5; D might be TRBD1 (5 bases). The specimen was PBMCs. This CDR3 is CASSQGPGPQETQYF. The CDR3 bases are TGCGCCAGCAGCCAAGGGCCAGGGCCGCAAGAGACCCAGTACTTC.